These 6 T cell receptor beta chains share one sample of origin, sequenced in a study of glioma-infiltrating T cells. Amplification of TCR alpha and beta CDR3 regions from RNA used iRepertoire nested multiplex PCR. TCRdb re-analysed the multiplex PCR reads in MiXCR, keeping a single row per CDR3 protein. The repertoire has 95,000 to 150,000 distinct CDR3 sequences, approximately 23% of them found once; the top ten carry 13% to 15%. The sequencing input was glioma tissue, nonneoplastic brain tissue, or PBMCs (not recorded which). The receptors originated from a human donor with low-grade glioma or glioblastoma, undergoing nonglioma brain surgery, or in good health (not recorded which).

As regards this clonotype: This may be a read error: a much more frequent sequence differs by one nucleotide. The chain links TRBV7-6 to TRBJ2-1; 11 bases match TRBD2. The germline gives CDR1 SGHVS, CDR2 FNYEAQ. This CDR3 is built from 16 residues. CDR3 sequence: CASSPIAGGPRGEQSF. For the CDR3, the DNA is TGTGCCAGCAGCCCCATAGCGGGAGGGCCACGGGGTGAGCAGTCCTTC.

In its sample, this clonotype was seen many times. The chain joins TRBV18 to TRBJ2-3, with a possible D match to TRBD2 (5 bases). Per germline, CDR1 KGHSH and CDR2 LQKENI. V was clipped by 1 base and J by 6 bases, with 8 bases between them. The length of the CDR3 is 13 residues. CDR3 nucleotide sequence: TGTGCCAGCTCACCACGTAGCGAGGATACGCAGTATTTT. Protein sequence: CASSPRSEDTQYF.

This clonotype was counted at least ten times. CDR3 region: CASSPENTDTQYF. The CDR3 DNA is TGTGCCAGCAGCCCAGAGAACACAGATACGCAGTATTTT. The chain couples TRBV14 to TRBJ2-3; D gene uncertain. CDR1 and CDR2 from the germline V gene are SGHDN and FVKESK. This CDR3 comprises 13 residues. V lost 4 bases, J lost 2 bases, and 7 bases lay in between.

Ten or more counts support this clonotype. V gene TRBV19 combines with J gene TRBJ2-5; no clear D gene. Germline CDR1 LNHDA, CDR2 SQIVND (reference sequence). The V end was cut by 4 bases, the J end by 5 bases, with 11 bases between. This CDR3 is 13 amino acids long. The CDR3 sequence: CASSTGQDETQYF. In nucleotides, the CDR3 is TGTGCCAGTAGTACCGGCCAGGATGAGACCCAGTACTTC.

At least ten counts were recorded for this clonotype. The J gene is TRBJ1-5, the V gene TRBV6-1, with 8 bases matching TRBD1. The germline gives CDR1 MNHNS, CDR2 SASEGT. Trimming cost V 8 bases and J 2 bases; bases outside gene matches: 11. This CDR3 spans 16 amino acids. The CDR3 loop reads CASVSSATGGNQPQHF. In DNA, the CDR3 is TGTGCCAGCGTCTCCTCCGCGACAGGGGGCAATCAGCCCCAGCATTTT.

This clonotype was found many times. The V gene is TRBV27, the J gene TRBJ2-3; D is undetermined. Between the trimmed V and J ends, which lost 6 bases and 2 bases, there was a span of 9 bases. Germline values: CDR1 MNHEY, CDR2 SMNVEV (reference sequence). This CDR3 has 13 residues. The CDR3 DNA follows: TGTGCCAGCAGGAGCCCCCCCACAGATACGCAGTATTTT. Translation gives CASRSPPTDTQYF.